This TCR beta chain is drawn from a study of T cell changes during pregnancy in multiple sclerosis. Libraries were prepared by immunoSEQ multiplex PCR; TCRdb keeps only in-frame clonotypes and omits some of them. The sample includes more than 60,000 clones, about nine tenths of them seen just once. CDR1 and CDR2 from the germline V gene are ENHRY and SYGVKD. With 4 bases removed from V and 7 bases from J, the gap between germline ends came to 8 bases. The length of the CDR3 is 13 residues. This TCR was sampled from a female donor with multiple sclerosis, enrolled in a pregnancy study. Sample: peripheral blood, taken in the second trimester of pregnancy. The chain uses TRBV10-3 and TRBJ1-6; D may be TRBD1 (6 bases). The CDR3 here is CAISAQGNSPLHF. CDR3 nucleotides: TGTGCCATCAGTGCACAGGGAAATTCACCCCTCCACTTT.